The 23 T cell receptor beta chains below all came from one sample that was sequenced in a study of cytomegalovirus exposure and HLA in healthy donors. Both 60 Vbeta primers and 13 Jbeta primers went into the PCR. Profiled with immunoSEQ multiplex PCR; TCRdb holds only in-frame clones, not every one. The sample yields around 150,000 clones, 75% to 90% seen once. The sequencing sample was made of PBMCs. Every receptor here comes from a woman younger than 35 in good health and CMV-seronegative.

About this clone itself: The sample has other DNA sequences that encode this CDR3 too. The V call is TRBV5-1, the J call TRBJ2-1, with TRBD2 identical over 7 bases. The CDR3 length is 15 residues. Per germline, CDR1 SGHRS and CDR2 YFSETQ. Unmatched junction bases numbered 0, after V lost 0 bases and J lost 0 bases. The CDR3: CASSLGGSSYNEQFF. The CDR3 DNA is TGCGCCAGCAGCTTGGGCGGGAGCTCCTACAATGAGCAGTTCTTC.

The rearrangement links TRBV28 to TRBJ1-1; the D is unclear. The length of the CDR3 is 14 residues. CDR1 MDHEN and CDR2 SYDVKM come from the germline V gene. V was pared by 3 bases and J by 0 bases, with 8 bases between. CDR3 sequence reads: CASSFSVLNTEAFF. The CDR3 DNA follows: TGTGCCAGCAGTTTCAGTGTACTGAACACTGAAGCTTTCTTT.

V usage is TRBV28 and J usage is TRBJ1-6; D is possibly TRBD1 (5 bases). Germline assignment: CDR1 MDHEN and CDR2 SYDVKM. The CDR3 is 17 residues long. Deletions cut 6 bases from V and 0 bases from J, with 15 bases between. The CDR3 loop reads CASRGSTESSYNSPLHF. CDR3 bases: TGTGCCAGCAGGGGGTCGACAGAGAGCTCCTATAATTCACCCCTCCACTTT.

This rearrangement joins TRBV7-9 to TRBJ2-2; TRBD2 agrees at 13 bases. J gave up 5 bases and V 6 bases, and 9 bases lay outside the gene matches. The CDR3 sequence is 17 residues long. Per the germline V gene, CDR1 is SEHNR and CDR2 is FQNEAQ (reference sequence). CDR3 amino acids: CASRTGLAGVGTGELFF. In DNA, the CDR3 is TGTGCCAGCAGGACCGGACTAGCGGGAGTTGGAACCGGGGAGCTGTTTTTT.

With regard to this clone: This specimen includes other DNA sequences encoding the same CDR3. CDR3 sequence: CASSSAYEQYF. In nucleotides, the CDR3 is TGCGCCAGCAGCTCAGCCTACGAGCAGTACTTC. The V gene is TRBV5-1, the J gene TRBJ2-7; D is ambiguous. The CDR3 sequence is 11 residues long. Trimming cost V 3 bases and J 2 bases, with 3 bases left between them. Germline CDR1 and CDR2: SGHRS and YFSETQ. Looking up the rest from reference TRBV5-1 and TRBJ2-7 gives the full variable domain: KAGVTQTPRYLIKTRGQQVTLSCSPISGHRSVSWYQQTPGQGLQFLFEYFSETQRNKGNFPGRFSGRQFSNSRSEMNVSTLELGDSALYLCASSSAYEQYFGPGTRLTVT.

The chain couples TRBV5-6 to TRBJ1-2, with D possibly TRBD1 on 5 matching bases. The CDR3 extends over 12 amino acids. The germline V gene encodes CDR1 SGHDT and CDR2 YYEEEE. V was pared by 1 base and J by 7 bases, with 8 bases between. The CDR3, as DNA: TGTGCCAGCAGCTTGTGGACAAGTGGCTACACCTTC. Protein sequence: CASSLWTSGYTF.

There are a few counts of this clone. CDR3 DNA sequence: TGTGCCAGCAGATGGACAGCTACTCTCACCGGGGAGCTGTTTTTT. Translated, it gives CASRWTATLTGELFF. The chain links TRBV5-5 to TRBJ2-2; possibly TRBD1 for D (6 bases). V shed 5 bases and J shed 4 bases, with 15 bases lying between them. Germline assignment: CDR1 SGHKS and CDR2 YYEKEE (reference sequence). This CDR3 comprises 15 residues.

The chain recombines TRBV27 with TRBJ1-5; TRBD1 matches 11 bases. V lost 8 bases, J lost 5 bases, and 5 bases stayed unmatched. This CDR3 has 14 residues. Germline CDR1 and CDR2: MNHEY and SMNVEV (reference sequence). CDR3 in amino acids: CASGGTGGHQPQHF. For the CDR3, the DNA is TGTGCCAGCGGAGGGACAGGGGGTCATCAGCCCCAGCATTTT.

V and J are TRBV2 and TRBJ1-5, with 7 nucleotides matching TRBD1. Germline V gene sequence: CDR1 SNHLY, CDR2 FYNNEI. The CDR3 spans 16 residues. The trim removed 9 bases at V and 0 bases at J, leaving 11 bases unmatched. The CDR3 region is CASSRGQTYSNQPQHF. DNA of the CDR3: TGTGCCAGTAGTAGGGGACAGACATATAGCAATCAGCCCCAGCATTTT.

The gene calls are TRBV7-8 and TRBJ2-1; 7 nucleotides line up with TRBD2. Germline-derived CDR1 and CDR2 are SGHVS and FQNEAQ. The CDR3 has 15 residues. V lost 4 bases and J lost 5; bases outside the gene matches: 8. CDR3 bases: TGTGCCAGCAGCTCCGCGCCCAGCGGGGACAATGAGCAGTTCTTC. Translating it yields CASSSAPSGDNEQFF.

The chain links TRBV2 to TRBJ2-5, with 7 bases that match TRBD2. The V gene's germline CDR1 is SNHLY and CDR2 FYNNEI. The CDR3 runs 14 residues. J lost 2 bases, V lost 1 base, and 1 base had no gene match. CDR3 nucleotides: TGTGCCAGCAGTGAAGGGCGGGAGCAAGAGACCCAGTACTTC. Its protein product is CASSEGREQETQYF.

The genes are TRBV4-1 and TRBJ2-1; the D is unclear. The CDR3 has 9 residues. V was pared by 10 bases and J by 7 bases, with 5 bases between. The germline V gene has CDR1 MGHRA and CDR2 YSYEKL. The DNA for the CDR3 is TGCGCCACGCGAAATGAGCAGTTCTTC. It codes for CATRNEQFF.

The V gene is TRBV30, the J gene TRBJ1-2; 9 bases are a match to TRBD1. CDR1 is GTSNPN and CDR2 is SVGIG in the germline V gene (reference sequence). The CDR3 extends over 13 amino acids. Unmatched junction bases numbered 3, after V lost 0 bases and J lost 7 bases. Here the CDR3 reads CAWSVRQGGGYTF. The CDR3 region has the DNA TGTGCCTGGAGTGTACGACAGGGGGGTGGCTACACCTTC.

On this clone itself: The junction does not match germline at one end; this may be a read error. This rearrangement joins TRBV27 to TRBJ2-7; 8 nucleotides line up with TRBD1. The CDR3 totals 14 residues. Germline V gene lookup returns CDR1 MNHEY and CDR2 SMNVEV (reference sequence). Here the CDR3 reads CASSLGQGLREQCF. CDR3 DNA: TGTGCCAGCAGCCTCGGACAGGGTTTGCGCGAGCAGTGCTTC.

The chain is built from TRBV7-2 and TRBJ2-1; TRBD1 might be the D (6 bases). V was trimmed by 7 bases and J by 2 bases, leaving 15 bases between them. The CDR3 length is 15 residues. CDR1 and CDR2 from the germline V gene are SGHTA and FQGNSA. In DNA, the CDR3 is TGTGCCAGCACCGAGGGGGTACTTGCCTACAATGAGCAGTTCTTC. It yields the protein CASTEGVLAYNEQFF.

V and J are TRBV5-1 and TRBJ1-1; 8 nucleotides match TRBD1. The CDR3 contains 17 residues. Germline V CDR1 and CDR2: SGHRS, YFSETQ. V shed 2 bases and J 6 bases; nucleotides not matched to a gene: 15. This chain's CDR3 is CASSLLPRKLTGAEAFF. The CDR3 region has the DNA TGCGCCAGCAGCTTATTACCGAGAAAATTGACAGGGGCTGAAGCTTTCTTT.

The chain couples TRBV6-1 to TRBJ2-7; 10 positions agree with TRBD1. CDR3 length: 15 residues. The germline V gene encodes CDR1 MNHNS and CDR2 SASEGT. V gave up 6 bases and J gave up 1 base; unmatched junction bases: 6. This CDR3 is CASRTGTGASYEQYF. In nucleotides, the CDR3 is TGTGCCAGCAGAACTGGGACAGGGGCGTCCTACGAGCAGTACTTC.

In its sample, this clone was seen many times. The chain joins TRBV18 to TRBJ1-3; maybe TRBD1 (5 bases). Looked up from germline, CDR1 is KGHSH and CDR2 is LQKENI. V lost 4 bases and J 3 bases, leaving 13 bases between the germline ends. The CDR3 runs to 15 residues. This CDR3 reads CASSLDSGNGNTIYF. CDR3 coding DNA: TGTGCCAGCTCACTGGATTCAGGGAATGGAAACACCATATATTTT.

The chain has TRBV7-2 and TRBJ2-1; D perhaps matches TRBD1 (6 bases). The CDR3 runs to 14 residues. Germline CDR1 is SGHTA and CDR2 is FQGNSA. V was clipped by 1 base and J by 7 bases, with 11 bases between them. The CDR3 coding sequence is TGTGCCAGCAGCTTAGGAGGACAGATTAATGAGCAGTTCTTC. Protein sequence: CASSLGGQINEQFF.

The chain is built from TRBV9 and TRBJ1-1, with no clear D. The CDR3 consists of 12 residues. The V and J ends lost 0 bases and 5 bases respectively, with 5 bases between them. Germline lookup yields CDR1 SGDLS and CDR2 YYNGEE. CDR3 region: CASSVANTEAFF. Here the CDR3 DNA reads TGTGCCAGCAGCGTAGCTAATACTGAAGCTTTCTTT.

The chain joins TRBV28 to TRBJ2-5, with a weak D call TRBD2 (6 bases). The germline V gene has CDR1 MDHEN and CDR2 SYDVKM. There are 13 residues in the CDR3. V was pared by 1 base and J by 7 bases, with 10 bases between. CDR3 sequence (DNA): TGTGCCAGCAGTTTATCGCGGGGAGGGACCCAGTACTTC. Amino acids: CASSLSRGGTQYF.

The V and J genes are TRBV2 and TRBJ2-3, with 10 positions matching TRBD2. The CDR3 loop spans 15 amino acids. The germline V gene encodes CDR1 SNHLY and CDR2 FYNNEI. J was trimmed by 4 bases and V by 0 bases; bases with no gene match: 1. CDR3 sequence (DNA): TGTGCCAGCAGTGAAGCACTAGCGGGATCAGATACGCAGTATTTT. It is translated as CASSEALAGSDTQYF.

The chain has TRBV5-1 and TRBJ2-7, with TRBD1 matching over 11 bases. The ends lost 6 bases at V and 6 bases at J; junction bases unmatched: 8. CDR3 size: 14 residues. CDR1 is SGHRS, CDR2 YFSETQ, per germline. This CDR3 is CASTRGTGGSEQYF. The CDR3 DNA sequence: TGCGCCAGCACCCGGGGGACAGGGGGTAGCGAGCAGTACTTC.